The 14 T cell receptor beta chains presented below share a single source sample, sequenced in a study of blood T cell repertoires in COVID-19 (dated by TCRdb to 2020 to 2022). The library was built by means of the immunoSEQ multiplex PCR assay. TCRdb took over this immuneACCESS table, retaining in-frame rearrangements with V and J assigned. Such tables are incomplete; in checked studies, under half of the missing clones stem from an unresolved V gene, and the remainder is unexplained. The sample data list about 480,000 clones, and 89% of these were observed just once. The ten largest clonotypes hold 0.8% to 0.9% of the sample. Sequencing was performed on peripheral blood. The origin of the receptors is a man younger than 35 with COVID-19, enrolled during active disease.

The chain joins TRBV6-5 to TRBJ2-7, with 7 bases matching TRBD1. V dropped 4 bases and J dropped 4; count of bases not matched to a gene: 10. The germline V gene has CDR1 MNHEY and CDR2 SVGAGI. The CDR3 extends over 15 amino acids. In DNA, the CDR3 is TGTGCCAGCAGTTGGACGGGACAGATGGTTTACGAGCAGTACTTC. It yields the protein CASSWTGQMVYEQYF.

The chain couples TRBV6-5 to TRBJ1-5; 7 bases are shared with TRBD1. This CDR3 has 14 amino acids. Germline lookup yields CDR1 MNHEY and CDR2 SVGAGI. V was clipped by 5 bases and J by 2 bases; unmatched bases: 3. The CDR3 region is CASSPGTGNQPQHF. Here the CDR3 DNA reads TGTGCCAGCAGTCCGGGGACAGGCAATCAGCCCCAGCATTTT.

The rearrangement joins TRBV11-2 to TRBJ2-3; TRBD2 matches at 7 bases. The CDR3 has 17 residues. V was pared by 1 base and J by 4 bases, with 11 bases of the junction left unmatched. Germline loops: CDR1 SGHAT, CDR2 FQNNGV. DNA for the CDR3: TGTGCCAGCAGCTTAGGGGTGGCCGTGGGGGGGGCAGATACGCAGTATTTT. Translated: CASSLGVAVGGADTQYF.

The chain couples TRBV18 to TRBJ1-3; maybe TRBD1 (5 bases). Trimming removed 6 bases at V and 4 bases at J, with 13 bases between. Germline V lookup: CDR1 KGHSH, CDR2 LQKENI. The CDR3 loop spans 14 amino acids. The CDR3 spells CASSQDIEGNTIYF. DNA of the CDR3: TGTGCCAGCTCTCAGGACATAGAAGGAAACACCATATATTTT.

V gene TRBV19 combines with J gene TRBJ1-1; D ambiguous. In germline, CDR1 is LNHDA, CDR2 SQIVND (reference sequence). The CDR3 is 14 amino acids. V was clipped by 4 bases and J by 1 base, with 10 bases between them. CDR3 sequence: CASSRPGRNTEAFF. The CDR3 DNA sequence: TGTGCCAGTAGTAGGCCAGGAAGGAACACTGAAGCTTTCTTT.

V is TRBV2 and J is TRBJ2-7; TRBD1 matches 7 bases. The V gene end was trimmed by 6 bases and the J gene end by 6 bases; junction bases not matched to a gene: 8. The length of the CDR3 is 13 residues. The germline CDR1 and CDR2 sequences are SNHLY and FYNNEI. The CDR3 is CASRVTGEREQYF. DNA for the CDR3: TGTGCCAGCAGGGTAACAGGGGAACGCGAGCAGTACTTC.

The rearrangement uses TRBV7-8 and TRBJ2-1, with D perhaps matching TRBD2 (5 bases). V was clipped by 1 base and J by 7 bases, with 11 bases between them. The length of the CDR3 is 14 residues. Germline CDR1 SGHVS, CDR2 FQNEAQ. The CDR3 DNA reads TGTGCCAGCAGCTTAGTGAGGGAATGGAATGAGCAGTTCTTC. This sequence encodes CASSLVREWNEQFF.

The CDR3 DNA is TGCGCCAGCAACGGGGAGCGGGGAGGGGGAACTGAAGCTTTCTTT. Its translation: CASNGERGGGTEAFF. The genes are TRBV5-1 and TRBJ1-1, with D possibly matching TRBD1 (6 bases). The germline gives CDR1 SGHRS, CDR2 YFSETQ. The CDR3 spans 15 residues. Trimming shortened V by 6 bases and J by 5 bases, and 20 bases separated the two germline ends.

The chain is built from TRBV11-3 and TRBJ2-7, with D maybe TRBD2 (6 bases). Per germline, CDR1 SGHNT and CDR2 YENEEA. Trimming cost V 8 bases and J 4 bases, with 21 bases left between them. This CDR3 spans 15 amino acids. CDR3 bases: TGTGCCAGCGGGGCCGGGACTCCTTCCCCTTACGAGCAGTACTTC. This encodes CASGAGTPSPYEQYF.

This chain connects TRBV6-5 to TRBJ2-2; no clear D gene. Germline V gives CDR1 MNHEY, CDR2 SVGAGI. This CDR3 has 15 residues. The ends were cut back, 9 bases at V and 0 bases at J, with 14 bases in the middle. Written as DNA, the CDR3 is TGTGCCAGTAATCAACAGCCCGCGAACACCGGGGAGCTGTTTTTT. This translates into CASNQQPANTGELFF.

The J gene is TRBJ2-1, the V gene TRBV30, with TRBD1 as a possible D gene (6 bases). V was cut by 0 bases and J by 8 bases, with 14 bases left in between. The length of the CDR3 is 14 residues. Germline V CDR1 and CDR2: GTSNPN, SVGIG (reference sequence). CDR3 in amino acids: CAWSVGPGVYEQFF. CDR3 DNA sequence: TGTGCCTGGAGTGTCGGGCCAGGGGTTTATGAGCAGTTCTTC.

On this clone: Other DNA sequences in this specimen translate into the identical CDR3. V and J are TRBV2 and TRBJ1-4, with 9 bases fitting TRBD1. This CDR3 is built from 15 residues. Trimming cost V 6 bases and J 2 bases; bases outside gene matches: 4. Looked up from germline, CDR1 is SNHLY and CDR2 is FYNNEI. As DNA, the CDR3 is TGTGCCAGCAGAGGACAGGGGACGACTAATGAAAAACTGTTTTTT. Translated, it gives CASRGQGTTNEKLFF.

The CDR3 DNA follows: TGTGCCAGCAGTGCCGGAGCGGGCGGAACTAATGAAAAACTGTTTTTT. This codes for CASSAGAGGTNEKLFF. The chain couples TRBV2 to TRBJ1-4, with no clear D. This CDR3 is built from 16 residues. The germline CDR1 and CDR2 sequences are SNHLY and FYNNEI. The V end was cut by 4 bases, the J end by 1 base, with 13 bases between.

This chain connects TRBV5-1 to TRBJ2-5; 9 nucleotides align to TRBD2. The CDR3 has 14 amino acids. Trimming removed 2 bases from V and 11 bases from J; junction bases left unmatched: 10. In germline, CDR1 is SGHRS, CDR2 YFSETQ. CDR3 sequence (DNA): TGCGCCAGCAGCTTTTATAGCGGGAGTGGCATACAGTACTTC. Encoded protein: CASSFYSGSGIQYF. Filled out from reference TRBV5-1 and TRBJ2-5, the complete variable domain reads KAGVTQTPRYLIKTRGQQVTLSCSPISGHRSVSWYQQTPGQGLQFLFEYFSETQRNKGNFPGRFSGRQFSNSRSEMNVSTLELGDSALYLCASSFYSGSGIQYFGPGTRLLVL.